Shown below are 9 T cell receptor beta chains from a single sample sequenced in a study of shared clonotypes between healthy human individuals. Libraries were prepared by immunoSEQ multiplex PCR; TCRdb keeps only in-frame clonotypes and omits some of them. Of around 1.5 million clones listed, 98% were seen once; the top ten hold 0.4% to 0.55%. The sequenced material came from naive CD4+ T cells sorted from blood. Subset reported: CD45RA+ positively selected. The source is a man aged 25-45 years in good health.

The chain couples TRBV5-1 to TRBJ2-1; 13 bases match TRBD2. Germline V CDR1 and CDR2: SGHRS, YFSETQ. The ends lost 4 bases at V and 0 bases at J; junction bases unmatched: 4. This CDR3 region has 17 residues. The CDR3 DNA sequence: TGCGCCAGCAGCCTTCGGACTAGCGGGAGCTCCTACAATGAGCAGTTCTTC. Translating it yields CASSLRTSGSSYNEQFF.

This clone has only one observation. The gene calls are TRBV2 and TRBJ2-2, with D possibly TRBD1 on 5 matching bases. The CDR3 covers 13 residues. Germline-derived CDR1 and CDR2 are SNHLY and FYNNEI. Trimming pared 7 bases from V and 1 base from J, leaving 7 bases between. CDR3 amino acids: CASTGQNTGELFF. The CDR3 DNA reads TGTGCCAGCACCGGACAGAACACCGGGGAGCTGTTTTTT.

The chain has TRBV5-8 and TRBJ2-7; unclear D gene. Germline CDR1 reads SGHTS; CDR2 reads YDEGEE. V was shortened by 0 bases and J by 0 bases, with 7 bases between the two germline ends. The CDR3 consists of 14 residues. The CDR3 loop is CASSLAPSSYEQYF. The CDR3 nucleotides read TGTGCCAGCAGCTTGGCACCGAGCTCCTACGAGCAGTACTTC.

This chain joins TRBV2 and TRBJ1-5, with 9 bases aligning to TRBD1. The ends lost 8 bases at V and 2 bases at J; junction bases unmatched: 10. The CDR3 totals 16 residues. Germline V gene data show CDR1 as SNHLY and CDR2 as FYNNEI. The CDR3 sequence is CASRPTGGVGNQPQHF. In DNA, the CDR3 is TGTGCCAGCCGACCCACAGGGGGCGTTGGCAATCAGCCCCAGCATTTT.

This rearrangement joins TRBV5-4 to TRBJ1-2; 9 bases line up with TRBD1. Germline lookup yields CDR1 SGHNT and CDR2 YYREEE (reference sequence). V lost 4 bases and J lost 7; bases outside the gene matches: 17. The CDR3 loop spans 17 amino acids. CDR3 sequence (DNA): TGTGCCAGCAGCCCGACCGCCTTGGGACAGGGCGAGGGTGGCTACACCTTC. Its translation: CASSPTALGQGEGGYTF.

This chain uses TRBV10-2 with TRBJ1-5, with a possible D match to TRBD1 (5 bases). Deletions cut 2 bases from V and 5 bases from J, with 7 bases between. Germline CDR1 WSHSY, CDR2 SAAADI. This CDR3 region has 13 residues. The CDR3 here is CASSEQGHQPQHF. CDR3 coding DNA: TGCGCCAGCAGTGAGCAGGGCCATCAGCCCCAGCATTTT.

The chain is built from TRBV28 and TRBJ2-6, with D perhaps TRBD2 (5 bases). The CDR3 consists of 18 residues. Germline V gene data show CDR1 as MDHEN and CDR2 as SYDVKM. Trimming removed 2 bases from V and 0 bases from J, with 14 bases in between. The CDR3 protein is CASSLRLAGNSGANVLTF. The CDR3 nucleotides read TGTGCCAGCAGTTTACGGTTAGCCGGGAACTCTGGGGCCAACGTCCTGACTTTC.

Note on this clone: Other DNA sequences of this sample code for an identical CDR3. The chain couples TRBV5-1 to TRBJ2-1; D unresolved. The CDR3 is 13 amino acids. Germline CDR1 reads SGHRS; CDR2 reads YFSETQ. Trimming cost V 0 bases and J 6 bases, with 7 bases left between them. For the CDR3, the DNA is TGCGCCAGCAGCTTGGGAGCCGCCAATGAGCAGTTCTTC. The encoded protein is CASSLGAANEQFF.

The V and J genes are TRBV15 and TRBJ2-1, with 9 bases fitting TRBD2. CDR1 and CDR2 (germline): LNHNV, YYDKDF (reference sequence). V was clipped by 0 bases and J by 4 bases; unmatched bases: 4. The CDR3 is 16 amino acids. CDR3 sequence reads: CATSRDLTSGYNEQFF. CDR3 in DNA: TGTGCCACCAGCAGAGATCTGACTAGCGGATACAATGAGCAGTTCTTC.